Listed here is a single T cell receptor beta chain. Germline V gene sequence: CDR1 SGHVS, CDR2 FQNEAQ. This CDR3 region has 14 residues. With 5 bases removed from V and 5 bases from J, the gap between germline ends came to 13 bases. The data belong to a study of shared clonotypes between healthy human individuals. The data were produced by immunoSEQ multiplex PCR, yet TCRdb's version contains in-frame clones alone and is incomplete. The data hold over a million clones, with roughly 96% observed a single time. The sample comprised naive CD4+ T cells sorted from blood. The subset: CD45RA+ positively selected. This chain joins TRBV7-8 and TRBJ2-1; D is unclear. The TCR originated in a man under 40 in good health. In DNA form, the CDR3 reads TGTGCCAGCAGCGGCCGGGCGGCACACAATGAGCAGTTCTTC. It translates to CASSGRAAHNEQFF.